This paragraph covers one TCR beta chain sequence. TCRdb's table, derived via immunoSEQ multiplex PCR, lists solely in-frame clones and lacks some. The sample yields fewer than 350,000 clones, roughly 90% seen once. The sample comes from a study of cytomegalovirus exposure and HLA in healthy donors. The germline V gene encodes CDR1 SGHDT and CDR2 YYEEEE. Trimming shortened V by 3 bases and J by 2 bases, and 15 bases separated the two germline ends. CDR3 size: 16 residues. V is TRBV5-6 and J is TRBJ2-1; tentatively, D is TRBD2 (6 bases). Sequencing was performed on PBMCs. This receptor was identified in a young woman in good health and CMV-seronegative. CDR3 sequence reads: CASSSIRGEAYNEQFF. CDR3 in DNA: TGTGCCAGCAGCTCGATTCGTGGGGAGGCCTACAATGAGCAGTTCTTC.